These 8 T cell receptor beta chains originate from one sample sequenced in a study of identical twins. TCRdb itself ran the 5' RACE reads through MiXCR, one entry per CDR3 protein. This sample has some 760,000 distinct CDR3 sequences, with roughly 18% found just once. This same sample was also part of a study on T cells expressing NK-cell markers.

Source material: PBMCs. Every receptor here comes from a woman younger than 30 in good health.

This clonotype was recorded a few times. The V gene is TRBV20-1, the J gene TRBJ2-7; D ambiguous. Trimming pared 6 bases from V and 5 bases from J, leaving 14 bases between. CDR1 and CDR2 (germline): DFQATT, SNEGSKA (reference sequence). The CDR3 loop spans 12 amino acids. The CDR3 bases are TGCAGTGCCACCGGACCAACGGACGAGCAGTACTTC. It is translated as CSATGPTDEQYF.

This clonotype has just a few counts. The chain's CDR3 is CSASGLEGQPQHF. DNA of the CDR3: TGCAGTGCCTCGGGGCTTGAGGGTCAGCCCCAGCATTTT. The chain combines TRBV20-1 with TRBJ1-5; D possibly corresponds to TRBD1 (5 bases). CDR3 length: 13 amino acids. CDR1 DFQATT and CDR2 SNEGSKA come from the germline V gene (reference sequence). The V gene lost 6 bases and the J gene lost 6 bases, with 15 bases spanning the gap.

The V and J genes are TRBV7-2 and TRBJ2-1; TRBD2 is a possible D gene (7 bases). The germline V and J ends were trimmed by 6 bases and 4 bases, with 16 bases remaining between them. This CDR3 spans 15 amino acids. Germline V gene sequence: CDR1 SGHTA, CDR2 FQGNSA. In DNA form, the CDR3 reads TGTGCCAGCAGAGGGGGGGCTAGCGGATACAATGAGCAGTTCTTC. It yields the protein CASRGGASGYNEQFF.

This clonotype was seen a handful of times. The chain links TRBV20-1 to TRBJ2-3; a possible D gene is TRBD2 (5 bases). The CDR3 has 12 residues. Germline CDR1 and CDR2: DFQATT and SNEGSKA (reference sequence). The V end was cut by 7 bases, the J end by 2 bases, with 10 bases between. The CDR3 region has the DNA TGCAGTGTTCGGAGGAACACAGATACGCAGTATTTT. It encodes CSVRRNTDTQYF.

This chain connects TRBV12-3 or TRBV12-4 to TRBJ2-7; D not certain. V gave up 5 bases and J gave up 6 bases, with 8 bases separating them. The CDR3 is 11 amino acids. This CDR3 is CASSIVGEQYF. For the CDR3, the DNA is TGTGCCAGCAGTATCGTAGGCGAGCAGTACTTC.

This clonotype was observed a few times. The chain employs TRBV5-1 and TRBJ2-5; D not certain. The V gene's germline CDR1 is SGHRS and CDR2 YFSETQ. This CDR3 is built from 16 residues. V lost 0 bases, J lost 1 base, and 13 bases lay in between. As DNA, the CDR3 is TGCGCCAGCAGCTTGGGGGGTCTAGTTGGCCAAGAGACCCAGTACTTC. Translated, it gives CASSLGGLVGQETQYF. The full variable domain, its missing parts supplied by reference TRBV5-1 and TRBJ2-5, is KAGVTQTPRYLIKTRGQQVTLSCSPISGHRSVSWYQQTPGQGLQFLFEYFSETQRNKGNFPGRFSGRQFSNSRSEMNVSTLELGDSALYLCASSLGGLVGQETQYFGPGTRLLVL.

This clonotype has only a few counts. V is TRBV11-2 and J is TRBJ2-5, with 14 bases fitting TRBD2. The CDR3 sequence is 15 residues long. The V gene's germline CDR1 is SGHAT and CDR2 FQNNGV. V shed 6 bases and J 3 bases; nucleotides not matched to a gene: 3. CDR3: CASRGLAGAEETQYF. As DNA, the CDR3 is TGTGCCAGCAGGGGACTAGCGGGGGCCGAAGAGACCCAGTACTTC.

This clonotype was seen at least ten times. This rearrangement joins TRBV5-1 to TRBJ2-1; D might be TRBD1 (5 bases). Germline CDR1 reads SGHRS; CDR2 reads YFSETQ. The CDR3 runs to 14 residues. V was clipped by 3 bases and J by 2 bases, with 9 bases between them. The chain's CDR3 is CASSWGGTYNEQFF. The CDR3 DNA follows: TGCGCCAGCAGCTGGGGCGGCACCTACAATGAGCAGTTCTTC.